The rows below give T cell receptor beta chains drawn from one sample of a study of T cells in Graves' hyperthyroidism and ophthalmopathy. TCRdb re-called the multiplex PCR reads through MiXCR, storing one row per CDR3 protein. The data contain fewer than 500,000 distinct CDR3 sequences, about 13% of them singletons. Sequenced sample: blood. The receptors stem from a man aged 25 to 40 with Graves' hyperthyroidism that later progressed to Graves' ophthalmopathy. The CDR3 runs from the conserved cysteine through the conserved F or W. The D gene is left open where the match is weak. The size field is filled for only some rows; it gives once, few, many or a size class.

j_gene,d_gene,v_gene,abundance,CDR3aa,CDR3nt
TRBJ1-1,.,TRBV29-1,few,CSVQTGNTEAFF,TGCAGCGTCCAGACAGGGAACACTGAAGCTTTCTTT
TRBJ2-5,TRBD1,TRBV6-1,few,CATQRGTGEETQYF,TGTGCCACCCAAAGGGGGACAGGGGAAGAGACCCAGTACTTC
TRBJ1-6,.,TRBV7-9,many,CASSFSGDTNSPLHF,TGTGCCAGCAGCTTCTCGGGGGATACTAATTCACCCCTCCACTTT
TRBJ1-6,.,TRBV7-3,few,CASSFPRVHSPLHF,TGTGCCAGCAGCTTCCCTAGGGTCCATTCACCCCTCCACTTT
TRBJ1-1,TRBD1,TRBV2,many,CASLRGLAFF,TGTGCCAGCCTCAGGGGGTTAGCTTTCTTT
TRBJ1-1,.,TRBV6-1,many,CASTKAPSPGTEAFF,TGTGCCAGCACTAAGGCACCTTCACCCGGCACTGAAGCTTTCTTT
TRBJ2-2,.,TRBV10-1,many,CASSEAAQGRLPTGELFF,TGCGCCAGCAGTGAGGCGGCCCAGGGGAGGCTACCCACCGGGGAGCTGTTTTTT
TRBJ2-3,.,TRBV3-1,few,CASSRGGGFTSDTQYF,TGTGCCAGCAGCCGAGGGGGGGGGTTCACATCGGATACGCAGTATTTT
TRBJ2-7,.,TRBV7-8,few,CASSLVAPRVHEQYF,TGTGCCAGCAGCTTAGTAGCCCCCAGGGTCCACGAGCAGTACTTC
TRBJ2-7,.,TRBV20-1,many,CSASPRLGTSYEQYF,TGCAGTGCTAGTCCCCGACTGGGGACTTCCTACGAGCAGTACTTC
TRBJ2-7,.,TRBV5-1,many,CASSLRGGIWGKFYEQYF,TGCGCCAGCAGCTTGCGCGGGGGCATCTGGGGAAAGTTTTACGAGCAGTACTTC
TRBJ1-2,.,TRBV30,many,CAWSAGFGYTF,TGTGCCTGGAGTGCAGGGTTTGGCTACACCTTC
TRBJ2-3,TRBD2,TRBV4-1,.,CASSLLGSGGTDTQYF,TGCGCCAGCAGCCTTCTTGGTAGCGGGGGGACAGATACGCAGTATTTT
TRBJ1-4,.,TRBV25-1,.,CASSVPGIYNEKLFF,TGTGCCAGCAGTGTACCAGGGATTTATAATGAAAAACTGTTTTTT
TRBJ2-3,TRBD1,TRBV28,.,CASSPGTGLFGTQYF,TGTGCCAGCAGTCCCGGGACAGGCCTTTTCGGTACGCAGTATTTT
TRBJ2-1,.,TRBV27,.,CASSLSSAGNEQFF,TGTGCCAGCAGTTTATCCTCAGCGGGCAATGAGCAGTTCTTC
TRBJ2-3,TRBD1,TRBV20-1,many,CSARGGRDTQYF,TGCAGTGCCAGAGGGGGCCGGGATACGCAGTATTTT
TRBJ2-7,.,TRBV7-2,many,CASTPARGSSYEQYF,TGTGCCAGCACGCCCGCGAGGGGGAGCTCCTACGAGCAGTACTTC
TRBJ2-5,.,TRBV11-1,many,CASRSDSKETQYF,TGTGCCAGCCGCTCGGACAGCAAAGAGACCCAGTACTTC
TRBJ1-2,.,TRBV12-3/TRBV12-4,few,CASSLGRDNYGYTF,TGTGCCAGCAGTTTGGGCAGGGATAACTATGGCTACACCTTC
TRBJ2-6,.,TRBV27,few,CASTWGAGANVLTF,TGTGCCAGCACCTGGGGGGCTGGGGCCAACGTCCTGACTTTC
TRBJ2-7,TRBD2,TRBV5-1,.,CASRGGSGGAGEQYF,TGCGCCAGCAGAGGAGGTAGCGGGGGGGCCGGCGAGCAGTACTTC